These T cell receptor beta chains were read from a single sample in a study of cytomegalovirus exposure and HLA in healthy donors. Using immunoSEQ multiplex PCR, the repertoire was profiled, and TCRdb retains in-frame clones only, with some absent. The profile shows roughly 200,000 clones, about four fifths of them singletons. The sequenced sample consisted of PBMCs. The origin of the receptors is a man aged 40-50 years in good health and CMV-seropositive. The CDR3 runs from the conserved cysteine through the conserved F or W. The D gene is left open where the match is weak. Clone size is given for some rows only: seen once, a few or many times, or a class if the clone is expanded.

J: TRBJ2-7
D: TRBD1
size: .
V: TRBV5-6
CDR3: CASSSGPDRGKYEQYF
DNA: TGTGCCAGCAGCTCCGGACCGGACAGGGGAAAGTACGAGCAGTACTTC

J: TRBJ1-1
D: TRBD1
size: few
V: TRBV2
CDR3: CASSARQGNTEAFF
DNA: TGTGCCAGCAGCGCTCGACAGGGGAACACTGAAGCTTTCTTT

J: TRBJ1-5
D: TRBD1
size: .
V: TRBV19
CDR3: CASSADRAWAGNQPQHF
DNA: TGTGCCAGTAGCGCGGACAGGGCGTGGGCGGGCAATCAGCCCCAGCATTTT

J: TRBJ2-5
D: TRBD2
size: .
V: TRBV7-3
CDR3: CASSLTSAKTQYF
DNA: TGTGCCAGCAGCTTGACTAGCGCTAAGACCCAGTACTTC

J: TRBJ1-1
D: .
size: .
V: TRBV5-5
CDR3: CASSLVGRANTEAFF
DNA: TGTGCCAGCAGCTTGGTGGGCAGGGCGAACACTGAAGCTTTCTTT

J: TRBJ2-7
D: TRBD1
size: .
V: TRBV28
CDR3: CASSLGQGNEQYF
DNA: TGTGCCAGCAGTCTTGGACAGGGGAACGAGCAGTACTTC

J: TRBJ2-1
D: TRBD2
size: .
V: TRBV7-2
CDR3: CASSAKTSGSLMGYNEQFF
DNA: TGTGCCAGCAGCGCCAAGACTAGCGGGAGTTTGATGGGGTACAATGAGCAGTTCTTC

J: TRBJ1-1
D: .
size: .
V: TRBV5-8
CDR3: CASRRLGSTEAFF
DNA: TGTGCCAGCCGTCGACTTGGGAGCACTGAAGCTTTCTTT

J: TRBJ1-5
D: .
size: once
V: TRBV6-5
CDR3: CASTQDMWSNQPQHF
DNA: TGTGCCAGCACCCAGGACATGTGGAGCAATCAGCCCCAGCATTTT

J: TRBJ1-3
D: .
size: .
V: TRBV6-5
CDR3: CASSPRGKPGNTIYF
DNA: TGTGCCAGCAGTCCCAGGGGCAAACCTGGAAACACCATATATTTT

J: TRBJ1-1
D: TRBD1
size: .
V: TRBV7-2
CDR3: CASSFTGGFSFF
DNA: TGTGCCAGCAGCTTCACAGGGGGCTTTTCTTTCTTT

J: TRBJ1-4
D: .
size: .
V: TRBV7-2
CDR3: CASSPRATNEKLFF
DNA: TGTGCCAGCAGCCCCAGGGCAACTAATGAAAAACTGTTTTTT

J: TRBJ1-5
D: .
size: few
V: TRBV6-1
CDR3: CASGMGQINQPQHF
DNA: TGTGCTTCAGGGATGGGACAAATAAATCAGCCCCAGCATTTT

J: TRBJ2-1
D: TRBD1
size: once
V: TRBV29-1
CDR3: CSVVRGTGRQFF
DNA: TGCAGCGTTGTAAGGGGGACAGGCCGCCAGTTCTTC

J: TRBJ2-1
D: TRBD2
size: .
V: TRBV7-6
CDR3: CASRFTSGRYDEQFF
DNA: TGTGCCAGCAGATTTACTAGCGGGAGATACGATGAGCAGTTCTTC

J: TRBJ2-5
D: TRBD1
size: .
V: TRBV19
CDR3: CASSTGQGARGQETQYF
DNA: TGTGCCAGTAGTACAGGACAGGGGGCGCGCGGTCAAGAGACCCAGTACTTC

J: TRBJ2-7
D: .
size: .
V: TRBV23-1
CDR3: CARSDGTRGAEQYF
DNA: TGCGCCAGGTCCGACGGGACACGGGGGGCTGAGCAGTACTTC

J: TRBJ1-5
D: .
size: .
V: TRBV5-1
CDR3: CAIALCSNQPQHF
DNA: TGCGCCATCGCACTGTGTAGCAATCAGCCCCAGCATTTT

J: TRBJ1-2
D: TRBD1
size: few
V: TRBV6-1
CDR3: CASSEVGTVGYTF
DNA: TGTGCCAGCAGTGAAGTGGGGACAGTTGGCTACACCTTC

J: TRBJ1-6
D: .
size: .
V: TRBV5-5
CDR3: CASSLEGQANSPLHF
DNA: TGTGCCAGCAGCTTGGAGGGGCAGGCAAATTCACCCCTCCACTTT

J: TRBJ2-7
D: TRBD2
size: few
V: TRBV27
CDR3: CARRGASGSYEQYF
DNA: TGTGCCAGACGGGGAGCTAGCGGGAGTTACGAGCAGTACTTC

J: TRBJ2-3
D: TRBD2
size: .
V: TRBV9
CDR3: CASSVGGLALDTQYF
DNA: TGTGCCAGCAGCGTAGGGGGACTAGCTTTGGATACGCAGTATTTT

J: TRBJ2-3
D: .
size: few
V: TRBV6-1
CDR3: CASSVGGTPDTQYF
DNA: TGTGCCAGCAGTGTAGGAGGGACCCCAGATACGCAGTATTTT

J: TRBJ1-3
D: TRBD1
size: .
V: TRBV16
CDR3: CASSHRGTNSGNTIYF
DNA: TGTGCCAGCAGCCACAGGGGGACGAACTCTGGAAACACCATATATTTT

J: TRBJ1-6
D: TRBD1
size: .
V: TRBV5-1
CDR3: CASSFSQGDNSPLHF
DNA: TGCGCCAGCAGCTTTTCACAGGGGGATAATTCACCCCTCCACTTT

J: TRBJ1-5
D: TRBD1
size: .
V: TRBV15
CDR3: CATSRSGQGGQPQHF
DNA: TGTGCCACCAGCAGATCGGGACAGGGGGGACAGCCCCAGCATTTT

J: TRBJ1-2
D: .
size: .
V: TRBV28
CDR3: CASSHRESPYGYTF
DNA: TGTGCCAGCAGCCACAGGGAGTCTCCGTATGGCTACACCTTC

J: TRBJ2-1
D: TRBD2
size: .
V: TRBV7-7
CDR3: CASSGTSGTEQFF
DNA: TGTGCCAGCAGCGGGACTAGCGGGACCGAACAGTTCTTC

J: TRBJ1-2
D: TRBD1
size: .
V: TRBV6-1
CDR3: CASSEGQGHGYTF
DNA: TGTGCCAGCAGTGAGGGACAGGGTCATGGCTACACCTTC

J: TRBJ2-7
D: TRBD1
size: few
V: TRBV11-3
CDR3: CASSSGTGWADEQYF
DNA: TGTGCCAGCAGCTCCGGGACAGGGTGGGCCGACGAGCAGTACTTC

J: TRBJ2-7
D: .
size: once
V: TRBV10-3
CDR3: CSIRGAGYEQYF
DNA: TGTTCCATCAGGGGAGCCGGCTACGAGCAGTACTTC

J: TRBJ2-7
D: TRBD1
size: .
V: TRBV6-6
CDR3: CASSYSGTGSYEQYF
DNA: TGTGCCAGCAGTTACTCGGGGACAGGTTCCTACGAGCAGTACTTC

J: TRBJ2-3
D: TRBD2
size: .
V: TRBV9
CDR3: CASSVTSGSYTQYF
DNA: TGTGCCAGCAGCGTTACTAGCGGGAGCTATACGCAGTATTTT

J: TRBJ2-3
D: TRBD1
size: .
V: TRBV6-1
CDR3: CASSERGWGQTRTDTQYF
DNA: TGTGCCAGCAGTGAACGCGGTTGGGGACAGACCCGCACAGATACGCAGTATTTT

J: TRBJ2-5
D: .
size: .
V: TRBV7-9
CDR3: CASSDAGLPFGETQYF
DNA: TGTGCCAGCAGCGACGCAGGGCTCCCCTTCGGGGAGACCCAGTACTTC

J: TRBJ1-3
D: .
size: .
V: TRBV19
CDR3: CASSIGRGTGNTIYF
DNA: TGTGCCAGTAGTATAGGCCGAGGGACTGGAAACACCATATATTTT

J: TRBJ2-7
D: TRBD1
size: .
V: TRBV4-1
CDR3: CASSPVTGSAYEQYF
DNA: TGCGCCAGCAGCCCAGTGACAGGGTCCGCCTACGAGCAGTACTTC

J: TRBJ2-1
D: TRBD1
size: .
V: TRBV7-9
CDR3: CASSSQGYEQFF
DNA: TGTGCCAGCAGCTCACAGGGGTATGAGCAGTTCTTC

J: TRBJ2-5
D: TRBD1
size: once
V: TRBV27
CDR3: CASRIAGQGETQYF
DNA: TGTGCCAGCAGGATTGCCGGACAGGGGGAGACCCAGTACTTC